This section outlines one T cell receptor beta chain sequence together with its context. Its antigen is not known. The data originate from a study of T cells in Graves' hyperthyroidism and ophthalmopathy. Study-level results: Before onset, ophthalmopathy was predicted by the model a median around 6.2 months earlier.

The CDR3 extends over 16 amino acids. Trimming removed 5 bases from V and 0 bases from J, with 14 bases in between. The germline V gene has CDR1 MDHEN and CDR2 SYDVKM. Fresh 10 ml peripheral blood yielded PBMCs. TCR beta CDR3 region amplification was performed from RNA transcripts. An initial round of RT-PCR targeting the TCR CDR3 relied on the HTBI primer set. MiXCR was run by TCRdb on the multiplex PCR reads, yielding one entry per CDR3 protein. The data hold about 640,000 distinct CDR3 sequences, with roughly 15% observed a single time. Sequencing used blood. The chain joins TRBV28 to TRBJ1-5; no reliable D call. The sequence derives from a woman aged 50 to 65 with Graves' ophthalmopathy. The CDR3 DNA is TGTGCCAGCAGTACGGTAATAACAGATAGCAATCAGCCCCAGCATTTT. As protein: CASSTVITDSNQPQHF.